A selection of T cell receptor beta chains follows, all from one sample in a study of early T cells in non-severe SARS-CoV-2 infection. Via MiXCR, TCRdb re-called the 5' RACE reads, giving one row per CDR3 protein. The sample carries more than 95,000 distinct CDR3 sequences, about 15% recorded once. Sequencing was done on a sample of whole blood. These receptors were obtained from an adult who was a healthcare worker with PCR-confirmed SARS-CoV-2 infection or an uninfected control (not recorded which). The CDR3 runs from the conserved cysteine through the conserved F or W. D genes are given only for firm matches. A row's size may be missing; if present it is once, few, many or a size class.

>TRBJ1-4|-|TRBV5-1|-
CASSREPWGNNEKLFF
TGCGCCAGCAGCCGCGAACCGTGGGGCAATAATGAAAAACTGTTTTTT
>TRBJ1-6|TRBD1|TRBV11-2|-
CASSPQDRGTGLRPLHF
TGTGCCAGCAGCCCCCAGGACAGGGGGACGGGTTTGCGACCCCTCCACTTT
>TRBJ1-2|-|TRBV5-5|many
CASSSGDGYGYTF
TGTGCCAGCAGCTCTGGGGACGGCTATGGCTACACCTTC
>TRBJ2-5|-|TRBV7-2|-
CASCRRGRETQYF
TGTGCCAGCTGTCGGAGGGGTCGCGAGACCCAGTACTTC
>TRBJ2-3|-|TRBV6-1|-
CASSERGVTDTQYF
TGTGCCAGCAGTGAACGGGGAGTAACAGATACGCAGTATTTT
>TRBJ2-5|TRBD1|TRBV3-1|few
CASSPEEWTGKETQYF
TGTGCCAGCAGCCCAGAGGAATGGACAGGAAAAGAGACCCAGTACTTC
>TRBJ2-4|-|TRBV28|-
CASSSNPPGPIKNIQYF
TGTGCCAGCAGTTCAAACCCGCCGGGCCCGATTAAAAACATTCAGTACTTC
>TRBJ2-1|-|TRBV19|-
CASSIWTGDEQFF
TGTGCCAGTAGTATTTGGACCGGCGATGAGCAGTTCTTC
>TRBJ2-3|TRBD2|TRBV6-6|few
CASGLAGSADTQYF
TGTGCCAGCGGGCTAGCGGGGTCGGCAGATACGCAGTATTTT
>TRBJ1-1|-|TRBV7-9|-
CASSGRQPLNTEAFF
TGTGCCAGCAGCGGAAGACAGCCACTGAACACTGAAGCTTTCTTT
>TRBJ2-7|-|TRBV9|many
CASSVGAHYEQYF
TGTGCCAGCAGCGTAGGGGCACATTACGAGCAGTACTTC
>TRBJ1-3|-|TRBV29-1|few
CSVEVGGSNTIYF
TGCAGCGTTGAGGTTGGGGGTAGCAACACCATATATTTT
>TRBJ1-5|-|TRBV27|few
CASSFGGGRQPQHF
TGTGCCAGCAGTTTCGGAGGGGGGAGGCAGCCCCAGCATTTT
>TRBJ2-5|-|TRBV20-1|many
CSAPVGAVQETQYF
TGCAGTGCTCCCGTGGGGGCAGTCCAAGAGACCCAGTACTTC
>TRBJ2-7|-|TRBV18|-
CASSPGRGFEQYF
TGTGCCAGCTCACCGGGACGCGGTTTCGAGCAGTACTTC
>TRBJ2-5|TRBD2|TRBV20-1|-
CSARVAGEETQYF
TGCAGTGCTAGAGTAGCGGGGGAAGAGACCCAGTACTTC
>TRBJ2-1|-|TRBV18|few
CASSPGFREQFF
TGTGCCAGCTCACCGGGATTCCGGGAGCAGTTCTTC
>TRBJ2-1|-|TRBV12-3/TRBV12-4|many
CASSPQMGAEQFF
TGTGCCAGCAGTCCCCAGATGGGGGCTGAGCAGTTCTTC
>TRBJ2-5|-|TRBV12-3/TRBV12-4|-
CASSFRQEETQYF
TGTGCCAGCAGTTTCAGACAGGAAGAGACCCAGTACTTC